The sequence of this T cell receptor (beta chain) was determined in a study of spatial heterogeneity in lung cancer. A word on this clonotype: The antigen remains unidentified.

Study observations and caveats: Counts that tracked tumor mutation counts were those of expanded intratumoral alpha and beta TCRs.

A distinct unique molecular identifier was carried by each TCR cDNA molecule. MiXCR was run by TCRdb on the 5' RACE reads, yielding one entry per CDR3 protein. The sample lists fewer than 5,000 distinct CDR3 sequences; 8.4% were seen once. Indicated time point: sample taken at primary tumor resection. Around 70 TRACERx patients with early, untreated non-small cell lung cancer donated samples. The length of the CDR3 is 22 residues. This clonotype originated in a male donor with early-stage non-small cell lung cancer. Sequenced here: lung tumor tissue, sampled at surgery. The chain recombines TRBV21-1 with TRBJ2-5; the DNA was not used to check the table's D call, TRBD2. TRBV21-1 represents a pseudogene. The DNA for the CDR3 is TGTGCCAGCAGCAACGGGGGGAGGAGTCTCCGCGCTAAGTCAGACCCACAAGAGACCCAGTACTTC. Translating it yields CASSNGGRSLRAKSDPQETQYF.